These T cell receptor beta chains were read from a single sample in a study of cytomegalovirus exposure and HLA in healthy donors. The repertoire was sequenced with immunoSEQ multiplex PCR; TCRdb's copy has only in-frame clones and lacks some. In the table there are approximately 90,000 clones, around 93% of which are singletons. The sequenced sample was PBMCs. These receptors all come from a woman aged 30 to 39 in good health and CMV-seropositive. CDR3s include the opening cysteine and the closing phenylalanine or tryptophan. A D gene is named only where the DNA matches it firmly. Rows give clone size only sometimes, using once, few, many, or a class for an expanded clone.

v_gene	j_gene	abundance	len	d_gene	CDR3nt	CDR3aa
TRBV6-1	TRBJ2-3	once	15	TRBD1	TGTGCCAGCAGTAAAACCCCGGACAGGGCAGATACGCAGTATTTT	CASSKTPDRADTQYF
TRBV6-5	TRBJ2-7	.	13	.	TGTGCCAGCAGTTTGGACTCAAACTACGAGCAGTACTTC	CASSLDSNYEQYF
TRBV6-1	TRBJ2-2	.	17	TRBD2	TGTGCCAGCAGTGATAAGGGGACTAGCTTTAACACCGGGGAGCTGTTTTTT	CASSDKGTSFNTGELFF
TRBV29-1	TRBJ2-1	.	15	TRBD2	TGCAGCTACATCGGGGGGGCGACGATTTACAATGAGCAGTTCTTC	CSYIGGATIYNEQFF
TRBV18	TRBJ1-1	.	16	TRBD1	TGTGCCAGCTCACCACTCGACAGGGGGCGGAACACTGAAGCTTTCTTT	CASSPLDRGRNTEAFF
TRBV5-1	TRBJ1-2	.	14	TRBD1	TGCGCCAGCACCCTCGAAACGACAGGGTATGGCTACACCTTC	CASTLETTGYGYTF
TRBV5-1	TRBJ2-1	.	14	.	TGCGCCAGCAGCTTGTATTACAGGCACAATGAGCAGTTCTTC	CASSLYYRHNEQFF
TRBV6-1	TRBJ2-1	.	14	.	TGTGCCAGCAGTGGGGGAGGAGGGGCTAATGAGCAGTTCTTC	CASSGGGGANEQFF
TRBV29-1	TRBJ2-7	.	15	TRBD1	TGCAGCGTCCGCGGAACCGGGACAGGGATCTACGAGCAGTACTTC	CSVRGTGTGIYEQYF
TRBV9	TRBJ2-2	.	15	.	TGTGCCAGCAGCGTAGTATCCCACTACACCGGGGAGCTGTTTTTT	CASSVVSHYTGELFF
TRBV10-3	TRBJ2-1	.	19	TRBD2	TGTGCCATCAGTGAAGAGACTAGCGGGAGGGCCTTTAGGTACAATGAGCAGTTCTTC	CAISEETSGRAFRYNEQFF
TRBV15	TRBJ1-1	.	12	.	TGTGCCACCAGCAGAGATGCGGAGGAGGCTTTCTTT	CATSRDAEEAFF
TRBV7-2	TRBJ1-4	.	13	.	TGTGCCAGCAGCACCCGGGCTAATGAAAAACTGTTTTTT	CASSTRANEKLFF
TRBV6-5	TRBJ1-3	.	15	.	TGTGCCAGCAGTTCCGCGGGGTTTTCTGGAAACACCATATATTTT	CASSSAGFSGNTIYF
TRBV27	TRBJ2-1	.	15	TRBD2	TGTGCCAGCAGAACATCCGGGACTAGCCTTGGCGAGCAGTTCTTC	CASRTSGTSLGEQFF
TRBV10-3	TRBJ1-1	.	13	.	TGTGCCATCAGGCCGAGGTGGGACACTGAAGCTTTCTTT	CAIRPRWDTEAFF
TRBV11-2	TRBJ2-7	.	15	.	TGTGCCAGCCTCCCTAGTTTGACGAGCATCTACGAGCAGTACTTC	CASLPSLTSIYEQYF
TRBV10-2	TRBJ1-5	.	12	.	TGCGCCAGCAGCCCCGTTAGTTCGCCCCAGCATTTT	CASSPVSSPQHF
TRBV14	TRBJ1-1	.	16	.	TGTGCCAGCAGCCAAGAAGTAGACAGTGGGTACACTGAAGCTTTCTTT	CASSQEVDSGYTEAFF
TRBV6-5	TRBJ2-7	.	15	.	TGTGCCAGCAGTTCGCGGCAGGGGGGCTCCTACGAGCAGTACTTC	CASSSRQGGSYEQYF
TRBV30	TRBJ2-5	.	13	.	TGTGCCTGGAGTGTACTATCCCCAGAGACCCAGTACTTC	CAWSVLSPETQYF
TRBV19	TRBJ1-1	.	12	.	TGTGCCAGTAGCGAGCGGGTCGCTGAAGCTTTCTTT	CASSERVAEAFF
TRBV20-1	TRBJ2-1	.	11	.	TGCAGTGCCAGGAGGTCCGATGAGCAGTTCTTC	CSARRSDEQFF
TRBV2	TRBJ2-1	.	15	TRBD2	TGTGCCAGCAGTGACTGGACTAGCGGGGGCAATGAGCAGTTCTTC	CASSDWTSGGNEQFF
TRBV9	TRBJ2-5	.	14	TRBD1	TGTGCCAGCAGCGTCGGACAGGGGCGGGAGACCCAGTACTTC	CASSVGQGRETQYF
TRBV4-1	TRBJ2-7	.	14	.	TGCGCCAGCAGCCAATGGGCAGGGAATTACGAGCAGTACTTC	CASSQWAGNYEQYF
TRBV4-3	TRBJ2-1	.	15	TRBD2	TGCGCCAGCAGCCGATCCGGGACTAGGAACAATGAGCAGTTCTTC	CASSRSGTRNNEQFF
TRBV4-3	TRBJ2-1	few	16	TRBD2	TGCGCCAGCAGCCAAGACCCGGGAGGGCAGTACAATGAGCAGTTCTTC	CASSQDPGGQYNEQFF
TRBV30	TRBJ1-5	.	15	TRBD1	TGTGCCTGGAGTCAGGGGGGCTATAGCAATCAGCCCCAGCATTTT	CAWSQGGYSNQPQHF
TRBV6-1	TRBJ2-5	.	15	TRBD1	TGTGCCAGCAGAGGGGACAGGGGGTCGGGAGAGACCCAGTACTTC	CASRGDRGSGETQYF
TRBV7-2	TRBJ1-2	once	15	TRBD1	TGTGCCAGCAGCCTTCGACAGGGATCCGGCTATGGCTACACCTTC	CASSLRQGSGYGYTF
TRBV19	TRBJ2-1	.	16	.	TGTGCCAGTATGGATACCGGGACAAGGACTTACAATGAGCAGTTCTTC	CASMDTGTRTYNEQFF
TRBV18	TRBJ1-1	.	14	.	TGTGCCAGCTCATCACAGGGAGGAACCGCTGAAGCTTTCTTT	CASSSQGGTAEAFF
TRBV2	TRBJ2-3	.	15	TRBD1	TGTGCCAGCGAGGAACAGGGGGTGGGTACAGATACGCAGTATTTT	CASEEQGVGTDTQYF